The next 23 T cell receptor beta chains were all read from a single sample in a study of monozygotic twins with inflammatory bowel disease. TCRdb reprocessed the 5' RACE reads and stores each CDR3 protein as one record, lacking DNA. The table lists about 450,000 distinct CDR3 sequences. The sample taken for sequencing was blood. These receptors were collected from a human donor with ulcerative colitis or Crohn's disease, or a healthy co-twin of an affected twin (not recorded which).

This chain connects TRBV18 to TRBJ1-4; TCRdb calls TRBD1, which cannot be checked without DNA. The germline V gene encodes CDR1 KGHSH and CDR2 LQKENI. CDR3 length: 12 amino acids. CDR3: CASATGVEKLFF.

This chain connects TRBV7-2 to TRBJ2-3. Looked up from germline, CDR1 is SGHTA and CDR2 is FQGNSA. The CDR3 sequence is 13 residues long. CDR3 sequence reads: CASSLRWEDTQYF.

This rearrangement joins TRBV20-1 to TRBJ2-5; TCRdb's assignment of TRBD1 cannot be checked, as there is no DNA. The CDR3 totals 13 residues. CDR1 and CDR2 from the germline V gene are DFQATT and SNEGSKA (reference sequence). CDR3: CSASEGPLWTQYF.

The genes are TRBV7-9 and TRBJ1-2; lacking DNA, the TRBD1 call made by TCRdb goes unchecked. The CDR3 spans 16 residues. Germline CDR1 reads SEHNR; CDR2 reads FQNEAQ (reference sequence). The CDR3: CASSSPQGAILYGYTF. The full variable domain, with the rest looked up from reference TRBV7-9 and TRBJ1-2, is DTGVSQNPRHKITKRGQNVTFRCDPISEHNRLYWYRQTLGQGPEFLTYFQNEAQLEKSRLLSDRFSAERPKGSFSTLEIQRTEQGDSAMYLCASSSPQGAILYGYTFGSGTRLTVV.

The chain links TRBV20-1 to TRBJ2-7. This CDR3 is 11 amino acids long. Germline V gives CDR1 DFQATT, CDR2 SNEGSKA (reference sequence). The CDR3 region is CSARQEYEQYF.

The chain has TRBV28 and TRBJ2-5; TCRdb names TRBD1, which stays unverified in the absence of DNA. In germline, CDR1 is MDHEN, CDR2 SYDVKM. This CDR3 contains 14 residues. CDR3: CASSLVQGGETQYF.

This chain joins TRBV5-5 and TRBJ2-5; the D call from TCRdb, TRBD1, cannot be confirmed without DNA. The CDR3 consists of 15 residues. Germline loops: CDR1 SGHKS, CDR2 YYEKEE (reference sequence). CDR3 in amino acids: CASSLGGGQRETQYF.

This sequence joins TRBV28 and TRBJ2-6; the TCRdb call, TRBD1, lacks DNA for checking. Per the germline V gene, CDR1 is MDHEN and CDR2 is SYDVKM. This CDR3 is built from 17 residues. The CDR3 protein is CASSAQTGRTGANVLTF.

The chain uses TRBV29-1 and TRBJ2-1; TCRdb proposes TRBD1, but this gene call is untestable without DNA. CDR3 length: 13 residues. Germline values: CDR1 SQVTM, CDR2 ANQGSEA. The CDR3 loop reads CSVQGGGGNEQFF.

V gene TRBV19 combines with J gene TRBJ1-1; the D gene TCRdb calls, TRBD1, cannot be checked with no DNA. The germline V gene encodes CDR1 LNHDA and CDR2 SQIVND (reference sequence). This CDR3 region has 11 residues. CDR3 loop: CASTWGAEAFF.

The chain has TRBV5-4 and TRBJ2-7; TCRdb selects TRBD1, and the lack of DNA leaves this call unchecked. The V gene's germline CDR1 is SGHNT and CDR2 YYREEE (reference sequence). The CDR3 has 13 residues. The CDR3 spells CASSPSGEYEQYF.

The V call is TRBV5-1, the J call TRBJ2-1; TCRdb's D call, TRBD1, is unchecked because there is no DNA. CDR1 and CDR2 from the germline V gene are SGHRS and YFSETQ. The CDR3 loop spans 17 amino acids. The chain's CDR3 is CASSSTLNGGMGSEQFF.

The rearrangement links TRBV5-1 to TRBJ2-3; TCRdb's D call, TRBD1, is unchecked because there is no DNA. The germline V gene encodes CDR1 SGHRS and CDR2 YFSETQ. This CDR3 spans 15 amino acids. CDR3 protein: CASSAGQQSTDTQYF.

The chain combines TRBV10-3 with TRBJ2-3; TCRdb's D call of TRBD2 is untestable without DNA. This CDR3 has 13 residues. Germline assignment: CDR1 ENHRY and CDR2 SYGVKD. CDR3 amino acids: CAISDLEEGRRYF.

The J gene is TRBJ2-1, the V gene TRBV7-8; the D call from TCRdb, TRBD2, cannot be confirmed without DNA. Germline V gene sequence: CDR1 SGHVS, CDR2 FQNEAQ. This CDR3 region has 12 residues. The CDR3 spells CASSVPGLQQFF.

The chain recombines TRBV5-1 with TRBJ2-1; TCRdb's D call, TRBD2, is unchecked because there is no DNA. The CDR3 runs 17 residues. The germline CDR1 and CDR2 sequences are SGHRS and YFSETQ. The CDR3 here is CASSLDLLAGGYNEQFF.

The CDR3 spells CASSPQGRYEQYF. This chain uses TRBV7-9 with TRBJ2-7; TCRdb names TRBD1, which stays unverified in the absence of DNA. Germline V gene lookup returns CDR1 SEHNR and CDR2 FQNEAQ (reference sequence). The CDR3 loop spans 13 amino acids.

This rearrangement joins TRBV20-1 to TRBJ2-1. In germline, CDR1 is DFQATT, CDR2 SNEGSKA (reference sequence). The CDR3 sequence is 14 residues long. CDR3 residues: CSAQYQFDYNEQFF.

The rearrangement uses TRBV5-1 and TRBJ1-4; TCRdb calls TRBD1, which cannot be checked without DNA. CDR3 length: 15 residues. The V gene's germline CDR1 is SGHRS and CDR2 YFSETQ. CDR3: CASSSYGGRNEKLFF.

The CDR3 loop is CASSLQGLGTEAFF. The chain links TRBV5-1 to TRBJ1-1. This CDR3 spans 14 amino acids. Germline CDR1 SGHRS, CDR2 YFSETQ.

The chain uses TRBV19 and TRBJ2-3; the D call from TCRdb, TRBD1, cannot be confirmed without DNA. CDR3 length: 14 amino acids. Per the germline V gene, CDR1 is LNHDA and CDR2 is SQIVND (reference sequence). CDR3 in amino acids: CASSMWGRTDTQYF.

The chain couples TRBV5-8 to TRBJ2-5. The CDR3 covers 14 residues. In germline, CDR1 is SGHTS, CDR2 YDEGEE. CDR3 loop: CASSPPGVKETQYF.

The rearrangement links TRBV25-1 to TRBJ2-2. CDR3 length: 15 amino acids. Looked up from germline, CDR1 is MGHDK and CDR2 is SYGVNS. The CDR3 protein is CASSDVQENTGELFF.